A selection of T cell receptor beta chains follows, all from one sample in a study of metastatic and nonmetastatic thyroid tumors. TCRdb reanalyzed the PCR reads with MiXCR. The repertoire includes about 22,000 clones, roughly a sixth of them detected once, and approximately 2.9% sits in the top ten. The sequenced sample consisted of adjacent normal tissue. Receptors were obtained from a male donor with papillary thyroid cancer or a benign thyroid nodule (not recorded which). Some clones in this sample may be carry-over from other donors' samples. CDR3s leave out the opening cysteine and the closing phenylalanine or tryptophan.

v_call cdr3_aa
TRBV4-2 ASSQGRTGELF
TRBV5-6 ASSFNRGGAYEQY
TRBV10-2 ASSVVLAKPYNVQF
TRBV9 ASSPSPGQNNSPLH
TRBV28 ASSLLGETQY
TRBV19 ASSPPGAGANVLT
TRBV2 ASSKLGYSGELF
TRBV6-6 ASSLSPPGLAVSSYNEQF
TRBV5-1 ASTPVHGSNQPQH
TRBV27 ASSSPLGTDTQY
TRBV6-2/TRBV6-3 ASDPSRGETQY
TRBV5-6 ASSFATGAFEVTEAF
TRBV10-3 AISESGGSGNTIY
TRBV11-1 ASSRTGAGELF
TRBV5-1 ASSFEFSNTEAF
TRBV5-8 ASSLFTEAF
TRBV5-1 ASSLRDRSQNEQY
TRBV12-3/TRBV12-4 ASSLTAGGLETQY
TRBV30 ACMGIMNTEAF
TRBV5-1 ASSLGSGLNSPLH
TRBV12-3/TRBV12-4 AISSIQRESNQPQH
TRBV9 ASSVDSDEQF
TRBV20-1 SAWTGVLNQPQH
TRBV28 AISFEVLYSPLH
TRBV20-1 SALVRTSYEQY
TRBV7-8 ASSTRNTGELF
TRBV5-5 ASSFGTGENQPQH
TRBV20-1 SVSPAGAGTDTQY
TRBV7-6 ASSPSRVTEAF
TRBV28 ATHAGAQGEKLF
TRBV18 ASSPGQGNSGNTIY
TRBV6-6 ASSYGTGWDQPQH
TRBV9 ASSPSQVYGTEAF
TRBV10-3 AISEDRRSTTAELF
TRBV14 ASSQEPYNEQF
TRBV20-1 SALGQGVGNTIY
TRBV12-3/TRBV12-4 ASTGQEATGELF
TRBV12-3/TRBV12-4 ASSFSVGGGTEAF
TRBV4-3 ASSQIPAGGTNTGELF
TRBV5-1 ASAGDGSYEQC
TRBV19 ASSTTSGKYNEQF
TRBV20-1 SARWHSGNRPTGELF
TRBV5-1 ASSSGQGMDTQY
TRBV7-9 ASSLGLAGGDEQF
TRBV4-1 ASSQEYPGANTGELF
TRBV11-1 ASSFGLAGGASTDTQY
TRBV20-1 SASQPGQETQPQH
TRBV6-1 ASTLSGTGEHQPRH
TRBV9 ASSVAGGSNQPQH
TRBV6-1 ASTGLGEGTQY
TRBV28 ASSGGGATDTQY
TRBV6-1 ASSSGSVSGANVLT
TRBV20-1 SALGRISYEQC
TRBV14 ASSQDRLAVAKSETQY
TRBV20-1 SASFRATEAF
TRBV24-1 ATSDPGQADCEQY
TRBV12-3/TRBV12-4 ASSPRVAEQF